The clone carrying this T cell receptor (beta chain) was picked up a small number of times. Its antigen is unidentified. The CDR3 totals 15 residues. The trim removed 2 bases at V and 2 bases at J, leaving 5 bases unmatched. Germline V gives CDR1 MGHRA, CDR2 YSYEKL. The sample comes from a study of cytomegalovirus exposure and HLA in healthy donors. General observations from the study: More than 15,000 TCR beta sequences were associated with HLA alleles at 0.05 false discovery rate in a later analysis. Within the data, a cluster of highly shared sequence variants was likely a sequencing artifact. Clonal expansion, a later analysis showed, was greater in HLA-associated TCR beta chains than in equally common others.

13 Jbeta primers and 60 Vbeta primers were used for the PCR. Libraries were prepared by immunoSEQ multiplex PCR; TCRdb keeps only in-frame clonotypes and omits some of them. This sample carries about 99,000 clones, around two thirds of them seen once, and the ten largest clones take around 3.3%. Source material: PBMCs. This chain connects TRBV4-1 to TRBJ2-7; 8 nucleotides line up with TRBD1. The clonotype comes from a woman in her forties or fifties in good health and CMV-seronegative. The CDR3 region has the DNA TGCGCCAGCAGCCAACAGGGGGCGCTTCCCTACGAGCAGTACTTC. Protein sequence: CASSQQGALPYEQYF.